Listed below are T cell receptor beta chains from one sample, sequenced in a study of blood T cell repertoires in COVID-19. Data came from immunoSEQ multiplex PCR; TCRdb stores just in-frame clones and leaves some out. The data hold 150,000 to 200,000 clones, with approximately 86% observed a single time. Sequenced sample: peripheral blood. These receptors were taken from a man aged 55 to 70 with acute or convalescent COVID-19. CDR3s include the opening cysteine and the closing phenylalanine or tryptophan.

j_call,v_call,cdr3_aa
TRBJ1-1,TRBV5-1,CASSFSTGGRTEAFF
TRBJ1-1,TRBV24-1,CATSDSGTGNTEAFF
TRBJ2-5,TRBV7-2,CASSHDPSGAKTQYF
TRBJ1-4,TRBV29-1,CSVAGGAANEKLFF
TRBJ2-7,TRBV29-1,CSGTTGTSYEQYF
TRBJ1-5,TRBV21-1,CASSKYRHQPQHF
TRBJ1-5,TRBV5-5,CASSSTPGQDYQPQHF
TRBJ2-3,TRBV2,CASSEIGRSADTQYF
TRBJ1-5,TRBV23-1,CASSQWAVCNQPQHF
TRBJ1-6,TRBV5-4,CASSLAPGASSYNSPLHF
TRBJ1-2,TRBV20-1,CSASRQGGYTF